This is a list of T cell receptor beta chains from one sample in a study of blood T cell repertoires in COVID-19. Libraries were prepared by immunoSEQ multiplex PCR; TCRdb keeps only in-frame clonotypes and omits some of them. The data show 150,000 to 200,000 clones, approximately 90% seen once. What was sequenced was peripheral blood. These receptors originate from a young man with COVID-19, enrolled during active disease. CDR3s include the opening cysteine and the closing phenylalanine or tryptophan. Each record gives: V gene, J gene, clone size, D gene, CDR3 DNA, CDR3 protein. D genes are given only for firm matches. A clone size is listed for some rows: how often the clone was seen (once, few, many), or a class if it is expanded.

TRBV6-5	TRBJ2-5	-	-	TGTGCCAGCAGTTACTCAGGGGAAGGGGTCCAAGAGACCCAGTACTTC	CASSYSGEGVQETQYF
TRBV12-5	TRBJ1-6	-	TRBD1	TGTGCTAGTGGCGACAGGGGATGGGATTCACCCCTCCACTTT	CASGDRGWDSPLHF
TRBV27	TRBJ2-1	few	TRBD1	TGTGCCAGCAGTCTCATCTCCGGGACAGGGGTCCACAATGAGCAGTTCTTC	CASSLISGTGVHNEQFF
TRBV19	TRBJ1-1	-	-	TGTGCCAGTTCAATACCTAGCCCCATGAACACTGAAGCTTTCTTT	CASSIPSPMNTEAFF
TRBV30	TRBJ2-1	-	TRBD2	TGTGCCTGCAGACTAGCGGGGACCAAGGAATCCTACAATGAGCAGTTCTTC	CACRLAGTKESYNEQFF
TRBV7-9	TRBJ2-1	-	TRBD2	TGTGCCAGCAGCTGGGGACTAGCGGGAGATAGGGATGAGCAGTTCTTC	CASSWGLAGDRDEQFF
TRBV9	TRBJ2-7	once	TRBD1	TGTGCCAGCAGCCCCCGAGCCAGGGGGTGGGAGCAGTACTTC	CASSPRARGWEQYF
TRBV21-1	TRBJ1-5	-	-	TGTGCCAGCAGCAACAGGGTCCGGACCCAGCATTTT	CASSNRVRTQHF
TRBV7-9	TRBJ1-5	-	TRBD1	TGTGCCAGCAGCTTAGGGACAGGGGGGGATCAGCCCCAGCATTTT	CASSLGTGGDQPQHF
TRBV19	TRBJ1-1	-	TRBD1	TGTGCCAGTAATAGGGACAGCCGGGATGAAGCTTTCTTT	CASNRDSRDEAFF
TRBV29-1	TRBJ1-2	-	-	TGCAGCGTCCACACAGGGTCGCTTGGCTACACCTTC	CSVHTGSLGYTF
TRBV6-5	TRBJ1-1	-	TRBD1	TGTGCCAGCAGTAAACGGACAGGGTCTACTGAAGCTTTCTTT	CASSKRTGSTEAFF
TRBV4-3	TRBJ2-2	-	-	TGCGCCAGCAGCCGCGTCGGCGGGGAGCTGTTTTTT	CASSRVGGELFF
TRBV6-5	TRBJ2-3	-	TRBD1	TGTGCCAGCAGACGGACAGGGGGCAACACAGATACGCAGTATTTT	CASRRTGGNTDTQYF
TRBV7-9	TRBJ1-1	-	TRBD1	TGTGCCAGCAGCTTAGTAAGGACAGGGACTGAAGCTTTCTTT	CASSLVRTGTEAFF
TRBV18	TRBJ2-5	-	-	TGTGCCAGCTCACCACCGGGAGGAGGTGAAGAGACCCAGTACTTC	CASSPPGGGEETQYF
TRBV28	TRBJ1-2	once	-	TGTGCCAGCAGTTTAGGGGGGAACTATGGCTACACCTTC	CASSLGGNYGYTF
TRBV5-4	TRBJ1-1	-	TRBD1	TGTGCCAGCAGCTCGACAGGGGGCCACACTGAAGCTTTCTTT	CASSSTGGHTEAFF
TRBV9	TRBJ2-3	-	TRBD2	TGTGCCAGCAGCGTCACTAGCGAGCACACAGATACGCAGTATTTT	CASSVTSEHTDTQYF
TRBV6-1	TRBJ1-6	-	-	TGTGCCAGCAGTGAACAGGGGAAGAATTCACCCCTCCACTTT	CASSEQGKNSPLHF
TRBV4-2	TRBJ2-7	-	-	TGTGCCAGCAGCCAAGATCAGGGCCTCGACGAGCAGTACTTC	CASSQDQGLDEQYF
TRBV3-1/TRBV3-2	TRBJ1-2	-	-	TGTGCCAGCAGTCAGACACCTCCCCCCGCTAACTATGGCTACACCTTC	CASSQTPPPANYGYTF
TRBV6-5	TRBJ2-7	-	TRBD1	TGTGCCAGCAGCGAGACAGGGTATTATATTCACGAGCAGTACTTC	CASSETGYYIHEQYF
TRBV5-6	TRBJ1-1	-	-	TGTGCCAGCAGCCCTGTAATAGGACAGAACACTGAAGCTTTCTTT	CASSPVIGQNTEAFF
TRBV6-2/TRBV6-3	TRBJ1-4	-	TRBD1	TGTGCCAGCAGTGTAATCGACAGGGTCGGCGAAAAACTGTTTTTT	CASSVIDRVGEKLFF
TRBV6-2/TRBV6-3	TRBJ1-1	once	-	TGTGCCAGCAGCCCCCAGGGTTGGGGGGTGAACACTGAAGCTTTCTTT	CASSPQGWGVNTEAFF
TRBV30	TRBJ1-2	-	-	TGTGCCTGGAGTGTAGGGGTCGGCTACACCTTC	CAWSVGVGYTF
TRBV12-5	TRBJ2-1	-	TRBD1	TGTGCTAGTGGAATACTAAAGCGCCCAGGGGGCTGGAATGAGCAGTTCTTC	CASGILKRPGGWNEQFF
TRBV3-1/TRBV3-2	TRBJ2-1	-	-	TGTGCCAGCAGCCAAGGAGGGAGCAATGAGCAGTTCTTC	CASSQGGSNEQFF
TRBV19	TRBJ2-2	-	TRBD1	TGTGCCAGTAGCAAAGACAGGGGCAGAACCGGGGAGCTGTTTTTT	CASSKDRGRTGELFF
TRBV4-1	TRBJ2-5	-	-	TGCGCCAGCAGCCAAGGTAGCCTGTACCAAGAGACCCAGTACTTC	CASSQGSLYQETQYF
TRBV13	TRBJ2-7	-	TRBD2	TGTGCCAGCAGCTTAGGCGGAACCGGGACTACCTACGAGCAGTACTTC	CASSLGGTGTTYEQYF
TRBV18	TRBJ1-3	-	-	TGTGCCAGCTCACCCCTGACAACCTCTGGAAACACCATATATTTT	CASSPLTTSGNTIYF
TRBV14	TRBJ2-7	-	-	TGTGCCAGCAGCCCGTTTCAGGGTTTTACGAGCGAGCAGTACTTC	CASSPFQGFTSEQYF
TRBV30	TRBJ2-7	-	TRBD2	TGTGCCGGAAGTAGCGGGAGTATCGCCTACGAGCAGTACTTC	CAGSSGSIAYEQYF
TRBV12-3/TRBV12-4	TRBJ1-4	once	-	TGTGCCAGCAGACAAGGGGGAAGAAAACTGTTTTTT	CASRQGGRKLFF
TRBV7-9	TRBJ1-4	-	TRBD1	TGTGCCAGCAGCCCTAGAGAGGGCGGCAGGGGGGAAAAACTGTTTTTT	CASSPREGGRGEKLFF
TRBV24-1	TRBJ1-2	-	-	TGTGCCACCAGTGAAGGATCTGGAGGCAGGAATGGCTACACCTTC	CATSEGSGGRNGYTF
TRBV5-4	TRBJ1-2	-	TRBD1	TGTGCCAGCAGCGAGACACAGGGGGCAAACTATGGCTACACCTTC	CASSETQGANYGYTF
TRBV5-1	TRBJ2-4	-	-	TGCGCCAGCAGCTCGCGGGGGCCCCTAGCCAAAAACATTCAGTACTTC	CASSSRGPLAKNIQYF
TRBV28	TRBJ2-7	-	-	TGTGCCAGCAGTTTTCGCGGGACCCTCTACTACGAGCAGTACTTC	CASSFRGTLYYEQYF
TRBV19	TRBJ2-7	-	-	TGTGCCAGTAGTAACCGGACGGACACCTACGAGCAGTACTTC	CASSNRTDTYEQYF
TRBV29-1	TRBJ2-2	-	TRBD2	TGCAGCGTTGCAGGCGGGAGTGGGGTCGGGGAGCTGTTTTTT	CSVAGGSGVGELFF
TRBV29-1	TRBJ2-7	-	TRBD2	TGCAGCGTTGCGTCTAGCGGGAGCTCCTACGAGCAGTACTTC	CSVASSGSSYEQYF
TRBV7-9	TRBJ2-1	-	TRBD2	TGTGCCAGCAGCTTAAGGGCCGGGACTAGCGGGAGGGCTATCAATGAGCAGTTCTTC	CASSLRAGTSGRAINEQFF
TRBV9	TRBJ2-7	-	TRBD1	TGTGCCAGCAGCTTGACAGGGAACTACTACGAGCAGTACTTC	CASSLTGNYYEQYF
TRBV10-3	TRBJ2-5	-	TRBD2	TGTGCCATCAGTGATCTAGCGGGGGGCAAAGAGACCCAGTACTTC	CAISDLAGGKETQYF
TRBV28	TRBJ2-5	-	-	TGTGCCAGCAGTTCGGGGAGAGAGACCCAGTACTTC	CASSSGRETQYF
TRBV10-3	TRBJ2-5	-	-	TGTGCCATCACTCGCGCACAGGAACCTGGGGAGACCCAGTACTTC	CAITRAQEPGETQYF
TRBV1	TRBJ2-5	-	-	TGCACCAGCAGCCTCACAGGGGGCGCCGAGACCCAGTACTTC	CTSSLTGGAETQYF
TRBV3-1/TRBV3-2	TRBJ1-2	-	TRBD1	TGTGCCAGCAGCCACCTGACAGGGGTCCTAGGCTACACCTTC	CASSHLTGVLGYTF
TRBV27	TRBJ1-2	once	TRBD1	TGTGCCAGCAGTTTATACAAGGGGGCGGATGGCTACACCTTC	CASSLYKGADGYTF
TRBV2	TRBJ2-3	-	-	TGTGCCACACAGGGGGTTTTGGCGGGAGGGCCATTAGATACGCAGTATTTT	CATQGVLAGGPLDTQYF
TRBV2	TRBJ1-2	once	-	TGTGCCAGCAGTGCTGGCCCGGGGGTAACGAGCTATGGCTACACCTTC	CASSAGPGVTSYGYTF
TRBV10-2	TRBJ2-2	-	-	TGCGCCAGCAGTTCCCAGGGGAACACCGGGGAGCTGTTTTTT	CASSSQGNTGELFF
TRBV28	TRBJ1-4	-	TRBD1	TGTGCCAGCGGCGACAGGGACTTCTATGAAAAACTGTTTTTT	CASGDRDFYEKLFF
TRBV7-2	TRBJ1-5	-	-	TGTGCCAGCAGCTTAGGAGGGCATCAGCCCCAGCATTTT	CASSLGGHQPQHF
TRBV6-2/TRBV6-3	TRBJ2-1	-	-	TGTGCCAGCAGTCTCACAGGGCTGGCAGGCGATGAGCAGTTCTTC	CASSLTGLAGDEQFF
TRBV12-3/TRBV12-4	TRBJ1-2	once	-	TGTGCCAGCAGTTTGGAGGGGAACTATGGCTACACCTTC	CASSLEGNYGYTF